Below, one T cell receptor beta chain is given with its context. CDR3 length: 14 residues. The germline V gene has CDR1 MGHRA and CDR2 YSYEKL. Trimming removed 3 bases from V and 6 bases from J; junction bases left unmatched: 7. This entry comes from a study of control samples from healthy donors and cancer patients. Measured with immunoSEQ multiplex PCR; TCRdb has only the in-frame clones, and not every one. The listing records about 190,000 clones. The sample comprised blood. This TCR was recovered from a woman aged 25 to 39 in good health. This rearrangement joins TRBV4-1 to TRBJ1-2; 7 bases agree with TRBD1. The CDR3 sequence: CASSQVGQGDGYTF. For the CDR3, the DNA is TGCGCCAGCAGCCAGGTGGGGCAGGGGGATGGCTACACCTTC.